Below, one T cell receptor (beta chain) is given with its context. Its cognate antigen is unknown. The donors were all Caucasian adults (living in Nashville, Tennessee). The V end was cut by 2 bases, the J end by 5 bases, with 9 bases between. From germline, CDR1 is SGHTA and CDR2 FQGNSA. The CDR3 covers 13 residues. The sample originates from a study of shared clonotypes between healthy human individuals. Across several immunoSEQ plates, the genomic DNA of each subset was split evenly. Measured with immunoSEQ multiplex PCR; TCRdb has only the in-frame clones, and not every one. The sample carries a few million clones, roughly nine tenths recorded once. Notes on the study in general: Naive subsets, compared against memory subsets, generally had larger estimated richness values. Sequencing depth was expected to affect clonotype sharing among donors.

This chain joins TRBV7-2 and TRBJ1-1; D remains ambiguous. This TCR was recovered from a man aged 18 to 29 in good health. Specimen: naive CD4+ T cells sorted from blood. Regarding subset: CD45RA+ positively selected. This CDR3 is CASSLNRMTEAFF. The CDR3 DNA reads TGTGCCAGCAGCTTAAACAGAATGACTGAAGCTTTCTTT.